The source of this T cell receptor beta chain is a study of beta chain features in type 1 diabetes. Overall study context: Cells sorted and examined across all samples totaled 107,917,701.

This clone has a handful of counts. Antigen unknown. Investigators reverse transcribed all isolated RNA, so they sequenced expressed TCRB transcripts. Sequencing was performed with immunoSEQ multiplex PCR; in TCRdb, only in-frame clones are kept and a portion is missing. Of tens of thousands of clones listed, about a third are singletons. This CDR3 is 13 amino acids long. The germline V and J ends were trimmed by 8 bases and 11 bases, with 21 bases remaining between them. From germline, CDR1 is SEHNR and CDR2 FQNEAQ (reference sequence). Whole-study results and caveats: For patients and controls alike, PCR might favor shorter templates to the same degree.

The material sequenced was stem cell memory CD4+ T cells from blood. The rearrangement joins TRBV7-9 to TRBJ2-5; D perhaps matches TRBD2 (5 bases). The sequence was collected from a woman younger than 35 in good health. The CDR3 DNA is TGTGCCAGCGGCCCTCTATCATCAGCGGAGCAGTACTTC. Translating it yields CASGPLSSAEQYF. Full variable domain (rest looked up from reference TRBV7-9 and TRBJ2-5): DTGVSQNPRHKITKRGQNVTFRCDPISEHNRLYWYRQTLGQGPEFLTYFQNEAQLEKSRLLSDRFSAERPKGSFSTLEIQRTEQGDSAMYLCASGPLSSAEQYFGPGTRLLVL.